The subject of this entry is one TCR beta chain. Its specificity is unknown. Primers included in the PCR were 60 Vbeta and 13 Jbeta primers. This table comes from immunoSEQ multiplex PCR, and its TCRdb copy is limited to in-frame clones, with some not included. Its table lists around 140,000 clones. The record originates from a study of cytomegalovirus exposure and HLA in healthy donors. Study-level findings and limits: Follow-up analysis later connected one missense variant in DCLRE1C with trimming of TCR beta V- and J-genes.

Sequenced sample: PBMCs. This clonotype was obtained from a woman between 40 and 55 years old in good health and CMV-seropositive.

CDR3 residues: CATSNRERWTEAFF. The DNA of the CDR3 is TGTGCCACCAGCAATAGGGAGAGGTGGACTGAAGCTTTCTTT. J is TRBJ1-1 and V is TRBV15, with D uncertain. Trimming pared 4 bases from V and 5 bases from J, leaving 14 bases between. This CDR3 has 14 amino acids. Germline CDR1 LNHNV, CDR2 YYDKDF (reference sequence).